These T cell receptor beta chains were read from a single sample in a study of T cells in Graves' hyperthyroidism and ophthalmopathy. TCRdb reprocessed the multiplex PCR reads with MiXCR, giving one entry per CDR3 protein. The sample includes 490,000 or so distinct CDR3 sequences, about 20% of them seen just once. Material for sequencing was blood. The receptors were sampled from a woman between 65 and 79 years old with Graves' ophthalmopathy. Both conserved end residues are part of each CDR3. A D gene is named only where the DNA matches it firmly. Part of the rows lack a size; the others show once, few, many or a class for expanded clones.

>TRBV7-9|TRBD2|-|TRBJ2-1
TGTGCCAGCAGCTTAGCATTCGACAGCGGGAGTCCCTACAATGAGCAGTTCTTC
CASSLAFDSGSPYNEQFF
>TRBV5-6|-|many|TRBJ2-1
TGTGCCAGCAGTCACGGGACCTCGAGCTCCTACAATGAGCAGTTCTTC
CASSHGTSSSYNEQFF
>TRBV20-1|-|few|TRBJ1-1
TGCAGTGCTAGGTGGGGGCCTGAAGCTTTCTTT
CSARWGPEAFF
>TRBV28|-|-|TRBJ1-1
TGTGCCAGCAGTTTGTACTTCTCCCTGGGGGGCTTCACTGAAGCTTTCTTT
CASSLYFSLGGFTEAFF
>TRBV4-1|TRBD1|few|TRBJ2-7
TGCGCCAGCAGCCGAACCGGGACAGGGCTCAACGAGCAGTACTTC
CASSRTGTGLNEQYF
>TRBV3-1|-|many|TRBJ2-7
TGTGCCAGCAGCCAGGCCTACGAGCAGTACTTC
CASSQAYEQYF
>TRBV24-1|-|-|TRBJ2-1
TGTGCCACCAGTGCCCCCATTGGGCATGAGCAGTTCTTC
CATSAPIGHEQFF
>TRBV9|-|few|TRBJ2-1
TGTGCCAGCAGCGTCGGGGGCCCTGGGGAGCAGTTCTTC
CASSVGGPGEQFF
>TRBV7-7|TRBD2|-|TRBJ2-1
TGTGCTAGCAGCGCCCATGAGGCGGGAGGGCCCCACAATGAGCAGTTCTTC
CASSAHEAGGPHNEQFF
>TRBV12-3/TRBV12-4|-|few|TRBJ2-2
TGTGCCAGCAGTTTGTTCATTGACGCCGGGGAGCTGTTTTTT
CASSLFIDAGELFF
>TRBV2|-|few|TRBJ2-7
TGTGCCAGCGGGGGGACGGTGACCTACGAGCAGTACTTC
CASGGTVTYEQYF
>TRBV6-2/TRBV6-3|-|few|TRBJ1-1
TGTGCCAGCAGTCCAAGGAGGGAGGAAGCTTTCTTT
CASSPRREEAFF
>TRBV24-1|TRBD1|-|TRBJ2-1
TGTGCCACCAGTGCCCCTCCCGGGACAGGGGTCGACAATGAGCAGTTCTTC
CATSAPPGTGVDNEQFF
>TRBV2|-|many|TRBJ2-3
TGTGCCAGCAGTGTTACCGATACGCAGTATTTT
CASSVTDTQYF
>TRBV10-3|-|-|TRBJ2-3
TGTGCCATCAGTGAACGGAAGGGTTCGGGTTACAGCACAGATACGCAGTATTTT
CAISERKGSGYSTDTQYF
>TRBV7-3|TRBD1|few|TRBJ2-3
TGTGCCAGCAGCTTAGGGCAGGGGGTTTCTAGCACAGATACGCAGTATTTT
CASSLGQGVSSTDTQYF
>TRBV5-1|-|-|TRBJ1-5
TGCGCCAGCAGCTTGACCCCTGATCAGCCCCAGCATTTT
CASSLTPDQPQHF
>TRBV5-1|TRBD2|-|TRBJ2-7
TGCGCCAGCAGCTTGCTACTAGCGGGAGATGACGAGCAGTACTTC
CASSLLLAGDDEQYF
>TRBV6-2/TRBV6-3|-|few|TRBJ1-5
TGTGCCAGCAGTTACTCCAGGGGTCAGCCCCAGCATTTT
CASSYSRGQPQHF
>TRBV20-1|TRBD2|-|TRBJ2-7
TGCAGTGCTAGAAATAGCGGGAGGGCCTACGAGCAGTACTTC
CSARNSGRAYEQYF
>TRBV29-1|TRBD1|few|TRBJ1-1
TGCAGCGCTAACTCCCGACAGGGCCAAAGGGCTTTCTTT
CSANSRQGQRAFF
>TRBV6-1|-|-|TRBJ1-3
TGTGCCAGCAGTGAAGCGGCCTTGAGGAGCTCTGGAAACACCATATATTTT
CASSEAALRSSGNTIYF